This T cell receptor beta chain was observed in a study of control samples from healthy donors and cancer patients. Sequenced by immunoSEQ multiplex PCR; TCRdb stores in-frame clones only, minus some. Among fewer than 65,000 clones, around 80% were seen once, and the ten largest hold 9.5% to 13%. Germline CDR1 is PRHDT and CDR2 is FYEKMQ (reference sequence). Trimming stripped 0 bases from V and 5 bases from J, with 6 bases between. CDR3 size: 13 residues. The TCR comes from a man in his 70s in good health. J is TRBJ2-3 and V is TRBV13; TRBD1 might be the D (5 bases). Sequenced input: blood. In nucleotides, the CDR3 is TGTGCCAGCAGCTTAGGCCAGGGAGATACGCAGTATTTT. Translated, it gives CASSLGQGDTQYF.